This T cell receptor beta chain originates from a study of blood T cell repertoires in COVID-19 (dated by TCRdb to 2020 to 2021). Regarding the study in general: The collaborator samples originated in the United States, Italy and Spain and spanned the acute and convalescent phases of COVID-19. A freely available public database, intended as a resource for researchers studying the immune response to SARS-CoV-2, is where the repertoires were released. Subjects who had been exposed to COVID-19, were actively infected with it, or had recovered from it provided the deeply sampled blood TCRbeta repertoires that made up the dataset. Sample metadata almost always included a de-identified subject ID, COVID-19 status, age in years and sex. The samples were drawn from two sources: the first 160 participants of the ongoing ImmuneRACE study, and 950 to 1,500 subjects contributed by 6 global collaborators. The material from the prospective study consisted of cDNA or gDNA derived from T cells, B-cell-depleted T cells, or PBMCs. Where available, HLA class I and class II types were taken from metadata supplied by the sample provider and were not determined by assay-based typing.

Whole blood was collected in K2EDTA tubes by collaborating institutions according to the institutions' own protocols. For TCRbeta analysis, collaborators shipped samples as frozen whole blood, isolated PBMCs, or DNA extracted from either of those sample types. Study-wide findings and limitations: The quantity of clinical and demographic metadata differed by source and by participant and was supplied without curation.

In regard to this clone: Its antigen is not yet known. Nothing much larger sits one base from this clone, and base qualities are not available.

The immunoSEQ Assay, a bias-controlled multiplex PCR, was used to amplify TCRbeta CDR3 regions from genomic DNA. Per the authors' processing: Within the assay, amplification of reference gene primers was used to estimate how many nucleated cells each sample contained. To quantify the absolute abundance of each unique TCRbeta CDR3 rearrangement, sequence reads were collapsed and filtered. For each sample, productive Simpson clonality was calculated as the square root of Simpson's diversity index over productive rearrangements. TCRdb holds this immuneACCESS table with in-frame rearrangements only. Some clones are missing; in checked studies, unresolved V genes explain under half, and the rest has no known cause. V and J calls and clone size are those listed in that table; D and trimming were worked out from the DNA. The sample table contains 110,000 to 150,000 clones; only one count was recorded for approximately 85% of them. Jointly, the top ten make up 1.5% to 2% of the sample.

CDR1 and CDR2 (LNHDA, SQIVND) derive from the germline V gene (reference sequence). The CDR3 numbers 14 residues from cysteine through phenylalanine. Just the 42-base CDR3 DNA is kept, in frame starting at base 1. The junction carries 18 bases between V and J, which are trimmed by 9 bases and 7 bases respectively. The rearrangement joined TRBV19 to TRBJ1-4; D gene: possibly TRBD1, on 5 matching bases. Sequenced input: peripheral blood. This sequence was found in a man between 65 and 85 years old with acute or convalescent COVID-19. DNA sequence: TGTGCCAGCTCCAGCGGGGGAAGAGTTGAAAAACTGTTTTTT. Translated, this gives CASSSGGRVEKLFF.